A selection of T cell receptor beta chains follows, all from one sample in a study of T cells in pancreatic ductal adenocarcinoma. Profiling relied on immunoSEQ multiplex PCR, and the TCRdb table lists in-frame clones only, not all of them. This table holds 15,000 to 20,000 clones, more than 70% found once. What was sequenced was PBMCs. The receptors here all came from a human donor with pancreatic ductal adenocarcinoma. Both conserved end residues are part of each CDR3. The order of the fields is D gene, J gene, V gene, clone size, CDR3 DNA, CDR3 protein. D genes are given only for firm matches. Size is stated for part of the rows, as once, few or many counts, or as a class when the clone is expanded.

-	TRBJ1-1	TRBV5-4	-	TGTGCCAGCAGCTGGGACTTGAACACTGAAGCTTTCTTT	CASSWDLNTEAFF
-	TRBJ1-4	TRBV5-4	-	TGTGCCAGCAGCCCGACAGGAGATAATGAAAAACTGTTTTTT	CASSPTGDNEKLFF
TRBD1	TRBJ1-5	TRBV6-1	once	TGTGCCAGCAGCGGGGACAGGGCGGGTCAGCCCCAGCATTTT	CASSGDRAGQPQHF
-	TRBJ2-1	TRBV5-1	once	TGCGCCAGCAGCCTTGCGCCCCTCTCCTACAATGAGCAGTTCTTC	CASSLAPLSYNEQFF
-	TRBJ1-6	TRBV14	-	TGTGCCAGCAGCCAAGAGATACAGGGAAATTCACCCCTCCACTTT	CASSQEIQGNSPLHF
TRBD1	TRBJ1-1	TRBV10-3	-	TGTGCCATCATGCCGGGACAGGGGACAGCTTTCTTT	CAIMPGQGTAFF
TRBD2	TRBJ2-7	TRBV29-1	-	TGCAGCGTTGAAGGAGGCGGGGGTGGGCAGTACTTC	CSVEGGGGGQYF
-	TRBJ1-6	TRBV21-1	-	TGTGCCAGCAGCAAAGTAACGAATCACAGGGTAGGACCGTTTTATTCACCCCTCCACTTT	CASSKVTNHRVGPFYSPLHF
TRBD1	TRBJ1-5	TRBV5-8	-	TGTGCCAGCAGCTTGACACAGGGGGCGGATCAGCCCCAGCATTTT	CASSLTQGADQPQHF
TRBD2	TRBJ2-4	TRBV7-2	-	TGTGCCAGCAGCTTAGAGTGGGGACTAGGGATTCAGTACTTC	CASSLEWGLGIQYF
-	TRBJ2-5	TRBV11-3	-	TGTGCCAGCAGCTTCGGGGCTGGGGGCGATTTCCAAGAGACCCAGTACTTC	CASSFGAGGDFQETQYF
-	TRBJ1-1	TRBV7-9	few	TGTGCCAGCAGCTTAAAGGAGAAGAACACTGAAGCTTTCTTT	CASSLKEKNTEAFF
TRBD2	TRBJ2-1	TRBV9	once	TGTGCCAGCAGCCTCCGACTAGCGAACGATGAGCAGTTCTTC	CASSLRLANDEQFF
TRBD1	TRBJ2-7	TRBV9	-	TGTGCCAGCAGCTGGGGGACAGGGACCTACGAGCAGTACTTC	CASSWGTGTYEQYF
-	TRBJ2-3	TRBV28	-	TGTGCCAGCAGTTCCGGGGTCGGGACAGATACGCAGTATTTT	CASSSGVGTDTQYF
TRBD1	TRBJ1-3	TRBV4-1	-	TGCGCCAGTCCGGGACAGGGTCCCATCGGAGGTAGAAACACCATATATTTT	CASPGQGPIGGRNTIYF
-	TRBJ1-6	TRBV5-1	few	TGCGCCAGCAGCCCCGTGGCCAATGATAATTCACCCCTCCACTTT	CASSPVANDNSPLHF
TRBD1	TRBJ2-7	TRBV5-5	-	TGTGCCAGCAGCGAGGGTGGTGGGACAGGTAACTCCTACGAGCAGTACTTC	CASSEGGGTGNSYEQYF
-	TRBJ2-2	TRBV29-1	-	TGCAGCGTTCGGAACACCGGGGAGCTGTTTTTT	CSVRNTGELFF
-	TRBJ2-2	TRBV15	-	TGTGCCACCAGCAGAGATTCGGCAGGGCTCGGGGAGCTGTTTTTT	CATSRDSAGLGELFF
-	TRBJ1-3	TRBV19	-	TGTGCCACCGCGCGGGGGAGATCCACTGGAAACACCATATATTTT	CATARGRSTGNTIYF
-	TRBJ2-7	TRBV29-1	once	TGCAGCGTTGAAGATACCAGGGGCAAGTCCTACGAGCAGTACTTC	CSVEDTRGKSYEQYF
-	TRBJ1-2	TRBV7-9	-	TGTGCCAGCAGCCGTAACAGCTATGGCTACACCTTC	CASSRNSYGYTF
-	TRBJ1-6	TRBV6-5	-	TGTGCCAGCAGTTACTCGGCAGGTTTGCCCCTCCACTTT	CASSYSAGLPLHF
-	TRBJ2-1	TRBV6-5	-	TGTGCCAGCAGTTACTCTGCGGGTAAGCAGTTCTTC	CASSYSAGKQFF
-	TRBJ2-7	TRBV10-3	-	TGTGCCATCAGTACAATCGGGACCTACGAGCAGTACTTC	CAISTIGTYEQYF
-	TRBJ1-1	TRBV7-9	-	TGTGCCAGCAGCCCCATAGGGGGAGGGGGGAACACTGAAGCTTTCTTT	CASSPIGGGGNTEAFF
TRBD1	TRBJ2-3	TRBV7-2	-	TGTGCCAGCAGCTTGGGTCAAGGGGGCTCAAGCACAGATACGCAGTATTTT	CASSLGQGGSSTDTQYF
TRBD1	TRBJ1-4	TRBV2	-	TGTGCCAGCAGCGCCCGACAGGGTGGAAGAGAAAAACTGTTTTTT	CASSARQGGREKLFF
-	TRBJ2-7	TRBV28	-	TGTGCCAGCAGTTTCCCTTCGGAGACCTACGAGCAGTACTTC	CASSFPSETYEQYF
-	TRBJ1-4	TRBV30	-	TGTGCCTGGAGTCTATCTTCCAGCGGAACTAATGAAAAACTGTTTTTT	CAWSLSSSGTNEKLFF
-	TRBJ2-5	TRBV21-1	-	TGTGCCAGCAGCACCCCGGACAGGGCTCAGGAGGAGACCCAGTACTTC	CASSTPDRAQEETQYF
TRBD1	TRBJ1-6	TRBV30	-	TGTGCCTGGAGTGTACTGGACAGGGATTATTCACCCCTCCACTTT	CAWSVLDRDYSPLHF
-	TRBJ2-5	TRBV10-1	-	TGCGCCAGCAGTGAGAACAGGTACCAAGAGACCCAGTACTTC	CASSENRYQETQYF
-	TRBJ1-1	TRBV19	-	TGTGCCAGTAGTATATTCCCGGGGAATGCGGGGCCGCACCAGGGTCGGAACACTGAAGCTTTCTTT	CASSIFPGNAGPHQGRNTEAFF
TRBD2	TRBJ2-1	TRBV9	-	TGTGCCAGCAGCGTTGCGGGAGGGGGCTACAATGAGCAGTTCTTC	CASSVAGGGYNEQFF
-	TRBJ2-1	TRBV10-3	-	TGTGCCATCAGTGGGGGCACCTACAATGAGCAGTTCTTC	CAISGGTYNEQFF
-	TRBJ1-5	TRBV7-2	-	TGTGCCAGCAGCATCATCTTCGGGAGCAATCAGCCCCAGCATTTT	CASSIIFGSNQPQHF
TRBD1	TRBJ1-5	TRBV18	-	TGTGCCAGCTCCCGGGGGACAGGGGGATATCAGCCCCAGCATTTT	CASSRGTGGYQPQHF
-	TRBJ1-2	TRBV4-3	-	TGCGCCAGCAGCGAACGGGGTCGTGGGAATGGCTACACCTTC	CASSERGRGNGYTF
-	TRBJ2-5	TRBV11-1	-	TGTGCCAGCAGCTTTCAAGCTCGGGAGACCCAGTACTTC	CASSFQARETQYF
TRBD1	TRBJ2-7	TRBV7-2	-	TGTGCCAGCAGCCCGGGACCGGGACAGGGGCCCTACGAGCAGTACTTC	CASSPGPGQGPYEQYF
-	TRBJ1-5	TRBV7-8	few	TGTGCCAGCAGCTTATTTATCGGTGAGGGCAATCAGCCCCAGCATTTT	CASSLFIGEGNQPQHF
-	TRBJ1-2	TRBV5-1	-	TGCGCCAGCAGTTCGGACAGCCCTCTTAACTATGGCTACACCTTC	CASSSDSPLNYGYTF
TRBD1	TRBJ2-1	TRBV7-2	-	TGTGCCAGCAGCATCGGGACAGGACCGAATGAGCAGTTCTTC	CASSIGTGPNEQFF
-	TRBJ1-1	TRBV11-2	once	TGTGCCAGCAGCTTTAAAGACAGTAACACTGAAGCTTTCTTT	CASSFKDSNTEAFF
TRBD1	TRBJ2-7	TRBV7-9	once	TGTGCCAGCAGCTTTGGGACAGGGGGCAAGTACTTC	CASSFGTGGKYF
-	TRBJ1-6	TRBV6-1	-	TGTGCCAGCAGTGAGACAGTGGCGAATTCACCCCTCCACTTT	CASSETVANSPLHF
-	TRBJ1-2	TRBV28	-	TGTGCCAGCAGTTTCGGGAGGGGGGTCGGCTACACCTTC	CASSFGRGVGYTF
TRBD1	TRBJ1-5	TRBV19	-	TGTGCCAGTAGTTCGACAGGGAAGGATCAGCCCCAGCATTTT	CASSSTGKDQPQHF
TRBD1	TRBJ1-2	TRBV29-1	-	TGCAGCGTTGTAGAACAGGGGGGCGGCTACACCTTC	CSVVEQGGGYTF
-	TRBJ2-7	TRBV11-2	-	TGCGCCAGCAGCTACGGACAGACGAACTCCTACGAGCAGTACTTC	CASSYGQTNSYEQYF
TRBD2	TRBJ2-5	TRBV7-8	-	TGTGCCAGCAGCCCGGGACTAGCGGGGGACATCCAAGAGACCCAGTACTTC	CASSPGLAGDIQETQYF
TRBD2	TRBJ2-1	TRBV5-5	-	TGTGCCAGCAGCTTGGGGGTTCGGACTAGCATGTATGAGCAGTTCTTC	CASSLGVRTSMYEQFF
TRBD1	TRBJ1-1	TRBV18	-	TGTGCCAGCTCACCCAGGGGGCTAGGGACTGAAGCTTTCTTT	CASSPRGLGTEAFF
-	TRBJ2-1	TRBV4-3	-	TGCGCCAGCAGCCAAGGGCCCTACAATGAGCAGTTCTTC	CASSQGPYNEQFF
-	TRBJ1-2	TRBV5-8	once	TGTGCCAGAAAATTTACAAAGATAGGGGGTACTAACTATGGCTACACCTTC	CARKFTKIGGTNYGYTF
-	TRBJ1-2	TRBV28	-	TGTGCCAGTACCATGACAGACTCCTATGGCTACACCTTC	CASTMTDSYGYTF
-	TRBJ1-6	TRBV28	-	TGTGCCAGCAGTTTATCCCACTTTAGCTCCTATAATTCACCCCTCCACTTT	CASSLSHFSSYNSPLHF